This TCR beta chain is from a study of blood T cell repertoires in COVID-19. For the study at large: Italy, Spain and the United States were the sources of the convalescent and acute COVID-19 samples. The analysed material was cDNA or gDNA that came from T cells, B-cell-depleted T cells, or PBMCs.

Authors' analysis steps: How many nucleated cells were present was estimated from reference gene primer amplification. The table came from immunoSEQ multiplex PCR; TCRdb's copy has only in-frame clones and leaves some out. V, J and clone size are taken as reported in that table, and D and trimming were inferred from the DNA itself. The top ten clones hold about 4.3% of a sample with some 150,000 clones, about 81% of them seen once. This clone was found a few times. This receptor was obtained from an elderly woman with acute or convalescent COVID-19. Material for sequencing was peripheral blood.

CDR3: CASSKPRDRSAYEQYF. The CDR3 coding sequence is TGTGCCAGCAGCAAACCCCGGGACAGGTCCGCCTACGAGCAGTACTTC. The chain employs TRBV6-6 and TRBJ2-7; TRBD1 agrees at 8 bases. The CDR3 totals 16 residues. CDR1 and CDR2 from the germline V gene are MNHNY and SVGAGI (reference sequence). V was clipped by 6 bases and J by 2 bases; unmatched bases: 12.